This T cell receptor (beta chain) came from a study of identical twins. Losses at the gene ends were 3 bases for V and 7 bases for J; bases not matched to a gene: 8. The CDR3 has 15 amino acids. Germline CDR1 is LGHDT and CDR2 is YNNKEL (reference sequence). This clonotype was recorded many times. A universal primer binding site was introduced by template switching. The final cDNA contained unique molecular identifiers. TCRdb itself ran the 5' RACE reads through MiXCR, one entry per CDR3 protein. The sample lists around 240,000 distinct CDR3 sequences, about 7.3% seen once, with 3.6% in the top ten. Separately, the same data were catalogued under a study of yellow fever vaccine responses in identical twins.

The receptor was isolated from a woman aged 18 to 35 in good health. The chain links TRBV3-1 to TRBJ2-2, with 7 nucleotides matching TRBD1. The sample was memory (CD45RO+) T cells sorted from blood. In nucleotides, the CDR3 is TGTGCCAGCAGCCAGGGACAGTTTCAACTCGGGGAGCTGTTTTTT. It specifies CASSQGQFQLGELFF.